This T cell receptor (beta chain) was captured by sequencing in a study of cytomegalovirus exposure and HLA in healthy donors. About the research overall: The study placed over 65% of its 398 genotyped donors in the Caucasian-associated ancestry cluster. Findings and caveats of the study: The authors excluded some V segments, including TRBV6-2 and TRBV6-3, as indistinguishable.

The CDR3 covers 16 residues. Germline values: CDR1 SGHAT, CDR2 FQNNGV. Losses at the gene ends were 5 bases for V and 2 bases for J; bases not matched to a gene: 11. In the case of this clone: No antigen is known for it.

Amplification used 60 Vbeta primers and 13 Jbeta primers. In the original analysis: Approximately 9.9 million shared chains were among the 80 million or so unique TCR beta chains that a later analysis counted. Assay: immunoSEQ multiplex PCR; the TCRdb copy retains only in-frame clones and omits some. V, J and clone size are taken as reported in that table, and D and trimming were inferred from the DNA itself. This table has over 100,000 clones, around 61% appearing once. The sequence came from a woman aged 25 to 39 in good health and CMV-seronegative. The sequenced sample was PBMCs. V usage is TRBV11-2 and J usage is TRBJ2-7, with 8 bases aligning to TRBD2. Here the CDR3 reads CASSPPGSGSTYEQYF. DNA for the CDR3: TGTGCCAGCAGCCCCCCCGGGAGCGGGAGCACCTACGAGCAGTACTTC. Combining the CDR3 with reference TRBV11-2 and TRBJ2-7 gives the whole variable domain EAGVAQSPRYKIIEKRQSVAFWCNPISGHATLYWYQQILGQGPKLLIQFQNNGVVDDSQLPKDRFSAERLKGVDSTLKIQPAKLEDSAVYLCASSPPGSGSTYEQYFGPGTRLTVT.